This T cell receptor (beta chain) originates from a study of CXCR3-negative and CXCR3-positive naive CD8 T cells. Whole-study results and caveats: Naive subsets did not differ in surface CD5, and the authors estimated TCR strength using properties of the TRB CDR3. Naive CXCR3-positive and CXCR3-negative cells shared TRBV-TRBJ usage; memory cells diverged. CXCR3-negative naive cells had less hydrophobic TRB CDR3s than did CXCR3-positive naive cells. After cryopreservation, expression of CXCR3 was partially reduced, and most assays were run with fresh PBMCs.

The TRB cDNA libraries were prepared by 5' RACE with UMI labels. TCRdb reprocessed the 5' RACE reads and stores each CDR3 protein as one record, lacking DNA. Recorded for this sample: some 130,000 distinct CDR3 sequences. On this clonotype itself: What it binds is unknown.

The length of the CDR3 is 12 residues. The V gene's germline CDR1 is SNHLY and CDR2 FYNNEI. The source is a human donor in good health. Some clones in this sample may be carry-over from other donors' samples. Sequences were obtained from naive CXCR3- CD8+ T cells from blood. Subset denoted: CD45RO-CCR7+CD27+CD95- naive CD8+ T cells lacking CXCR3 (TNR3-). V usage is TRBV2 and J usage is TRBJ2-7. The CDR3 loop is CASTHTSYEQYF.